These 8 T cell receptor beta chains share one sample of origin, sequenced in a study of blood T cell repertoires in COVID-19. Profiled with immunoSEQ multiplex PCR; TCRdb holds only in-frame clones, not every one. The sample comprises tens of thousands of clones, roughly four fifths of which are singletons, and 28% rests with the top ten. Material for sequencing was peripheral blood. The receptors were sampled from a woman in her 70s with acute or convalescent COVID-19.

The V gene is TRBV5-4, the J gene TRBJ1-1, with D possibly TRBD1 on 5 matching bases. V was trimmed by 2 bases and J by 1 base, leaving 9 bases between them. The germline CDR1 and CDR2 sequences are SGHNT and YYREEE (reference sequence). The CDR3 length is 14 residues. For the CDR3, the DNA is TGTGCCAGCAGCTTCTCCACAGGGAACACTGAAGCTTTCTTT. It codes for CASSFSTGNTEAFF.

The gene calls are TRBV6-5 and TRBJ1-3, with 8 bases matching TRBD1. From germline, CDR1 is MNHEY and CDR2 SVGAGI. The CDR3 extends over 14 amino acids. The V gene end was trimmed by 6 bases and the J gene end by 2 bases; junction bases not matched to a gene: 3. The DNA for the CDR3 is TGTGCCAGCAGACCACAGGGGGCTGGAAACACCATATATTTT. It yields the protein CASRPQGAGNTIYF.

The rearrangement links TRBV29-1 to TRBJ1-2, with TRBD1 as a possible D gene (5 bases). This CDR3 has 16 residues. V lost 0 bases and J lost 4, with 18 bases in between. Looked up from germline, CDR1 is SQVTM and CDR2 is ANQGSEA. The CDR3 bases are TGCAGCGTTGAAGATCTAACACCCCACGGGGGCTATGGCTACACCTTC. This translates into CSVEDLTPHGGYGYTF.

The chain carries TRBV5-1 and TRBJ2-7; 7 bases are a match to TRBD1. The germline CDR1 and CDR2 sequences are SGHRS and YFSETQ. V was pared by 7 bases and J by 0 bases, with 4 bases of the junction left unmatched. The CDR3 totals 13 residues. The CDR3 loop is CASSGTVSYEQYF. The CDR3 DNA reads as TGCGCCAGCTCCGGGACAGTCTCCTACGAGCAGTACTTC.

J is TRBJ2-2 and V is TRBV10-3; D is unresolved. The V gene's germline CDR1 is ENHRY and CDR2 SYGVKD. V was shortened by 6 bases and J by 3 bases, with 11 bases between the two germline ends. This CDR3 region has 14 residues. CDR3 sequence reads: CAISEITDTGELFF. DNA of the CDR3: TGTGCCATCAGCGAAATCACGGACACCGGGGAGCTGTTTTTT.

The J gene is TRBJ2-7, the V gene TRBV19, with 15 bases aligning to TRBD2. CDR1 and CDR2 from the germline V gene are LNHDA and SQIVND (reference sequence). The V segment lost 6 bases and the J segment 5 bases; nucleotides outside the gene matches: 11. This CDR3 has 17 amino acids. CDR3 sequence reads: CASSRTSGGAFDNEQYF. CDR3 coding DNA: TGTGCCAGTAGCCGGACTAGCGGGGGGGCGTTCGACAACGAGCAGTACTTC.

This clone was seen only once. The chain combines TRBV28 with TRBJ2-7; no reliable D call. V lost 10 bases and J 4 bases, leaving 14 bases between the germline ends. The germline V gene encodes CDR1 MDHEN and CDR2 SYDVKM. The CDR3 is made up of 12 amino acids. The DNA of the CDR3 is TGTGCCACCGGTCGCCAAGTATACGAGCAGTACTTC. This encodes CATGRQVYEQYF.

V and J are TRBV7-9 and TRBJ1-2, with no clear D. Germline CDR1 and CDR2: SEHNR and FQNEAQ (reference sequence). The CDR3 runs 13 residues. V dropped 7 bases and J dropped 2 bases, with 11 bases sitting between them. The CDR3 DNA is TGTGCCAGCACCGACGCAGCGAACTATGGCTACACCTTC. This encodes CASTDAANYGYTF.